This TCR beta chain comes out of a study of T cell changes during pregnancy in multiple sclerosis. CDR3 length: 14 amino acids. Germline V gene data show CDR1 as LNHDA and CDR2 as SQIVND (reference sequence). V lost 5 bases and J 1 base, leaving 12 bases between the germline ends. Here immunoSEQ multiplex PCR was the method, and the copy in TCRdb shows in-frame clones only, minus some. In the table there are 90,000 to 95,000 clones, approximately 89% of which are singletons. This sequence joins TRBV19 and TRBJ2-7, with D tentatively TRBD2 (5 bases). The origin of this receptor is a female donor with multiple sclerosis, enrolled in a pregnancy study. The sequenced sample was peripheral blood, obtained before pregnancy. The CDR3 DNA sequence: TGTGCCAGTAGTTACGGGGATGGGTCCTACGAGCAGTACTTC. Its protein product is CASSYGDGSYEQYF.